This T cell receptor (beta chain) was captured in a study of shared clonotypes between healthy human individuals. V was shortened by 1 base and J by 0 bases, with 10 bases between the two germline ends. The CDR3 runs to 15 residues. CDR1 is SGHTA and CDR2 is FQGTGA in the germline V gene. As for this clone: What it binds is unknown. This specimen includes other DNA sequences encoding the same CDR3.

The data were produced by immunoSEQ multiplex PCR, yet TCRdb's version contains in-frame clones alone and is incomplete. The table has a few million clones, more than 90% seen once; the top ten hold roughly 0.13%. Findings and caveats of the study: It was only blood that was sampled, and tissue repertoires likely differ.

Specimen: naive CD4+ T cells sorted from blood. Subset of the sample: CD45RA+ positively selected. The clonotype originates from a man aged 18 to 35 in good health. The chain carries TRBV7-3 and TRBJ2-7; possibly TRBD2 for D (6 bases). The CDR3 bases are TGTGCCAGCAGCTTAAGAGGAGGGAGCTCCTACGAGCAGTACTTC. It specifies CASSLRGGSSYEQYF.